Presented here are 27 T cell receptor beta chains from one specimen sequenced in a study of CD8+ T cells in alopecia areata. Sequencing templates came from extracted RNA that was reverse transcribed into cDNA. The method was immunoSEQ multiplex PCR; TCRdb's version includes in-frame clones alone and lacks a portion of them. The sample consists of fewer than 150,000 clones, approximately 38% of them appearing once. Sequencing was performed on CD4+ T cells sorted from blood. The receptors shown here come from a human donor with alopecia areata.

The chain is built from TRBV6-6 and TRBJ2-7, with 7 bases fitting TRBD1. The V gene end was trimmed by 7 bases and the J gene end by 7 bases; junction bases not matched to a gene: 13. CDR3 length: 14 residues. Germline lookup yields CDR1 MNHNY and CDR2 SVGAGI (reference sequence). CDR3 coding DNA: TGTGCCAGCACCGCCCAGACAGGGTTATGGGAGCAGTACTTC. It encodes CASTAQTGLWEQYF.

This clone was detected only a few times. The V call is TRBV29-1, the J call TRBJ1-2; possibly TRBD1 for D (6 bases). Germline V gene data show CDR1 as SQVTM and CDR2 as ANQGSEA. Trimming took off 3 bases at V and 8 bases at J, with 10 bases between the two ends. The CDR3 loop spans 11 amino acids. The DNA of the CDR3 is TGCAGCGTTGATGAGGGGGAGGGCTACACCTTC. Encoded protein: CSVDEGEGYTF. The whole variable domain, filled in from reference TRBV29-1 and TRBJ1-2, reads SAVISQKPSRDICQRGTSLTIQCQVDSQVTMMFWYRQQPGQSLTLIATANQGSEATYESGFVIDKFPISRPNLTFSTLTVSNMSPEDSSIYLCSVDEGEGYTFGSGTRLTVV.

The chain recombines TRBV15 with TRBJ2-5; perhaps TRBD2 as D (5 bases). The V end lost 0 bases, the J end lost 4 bases, and 6 bases lay between the germline ends. The length of the CDR3 is 13 residues. In germline, CDR1 is LNHNV, CDR2 YYDKDF (reference sequence). The CDR3 protein is CATSREGRETQYF. The CDR3 DNA follows: TGTGCCACCAGCAGAGAGGGGAGAGAGACCCAGTACTTC.

The chain combines TRBV28 with TRBJ2-1; D not resolved. V was cut by 5 bases and J by 3 bases, with 5 bases left in between. The CDR3 runs 12 residues. From germline, CDR1 is MDHEN and CDR2 SYDVKM. Here the CDR3 DNA reads TGTGCCAGCAGTCCATTCTACAATGAGCAGTTCTTC. The encoded protein is CASSPFYNEQFF.

This chain uses TRBV5-1 with TRBJ2-2; D may correspond to TRBD1 or TRBD2 (5 bases each). Trimming cost V 0 bases and J 5 bases, with 14 bases left between them. Germline V lookup: CDR1 SGHRS, CDR2 YFSETQ. CDR3 length: 16 residues. CDR3 sequence reads: CASSLDAGSKTGELFF. The CDR3 nucleotides read TGCGCCAGCAGCTTGGATGCAGGGAGTAAGACCGGGGAGCTGTTTTTT.

This chain joins TRBV29-1 and TRBJ1-4; maybe TRBD1 (5 bases). The CDR3 has 11 amino acids. CDR1 is SQVTM, CDR2 ANQGSEA, per germline. V gave up 3 bases and J gave up 7 bases, with 6 bases separating them. The CDR3 nucleotides are TGCAGCGTTGATGACAGTGAAAAACTGTTTTTT. Protein: CSVDDSEKLFF.

The sample holds a few counts of this clone. J is TRBJ1-6 and V is TRBV7-2; weak D call: TRBD1 (6 bases). The CDR3 is 14 amino acids. V lost 2 bases to trimming and J lost 9 bases, with 11 bases between them. CDR1 SGHTA and CDR2 FQGNSA come from the germline V gene. This CDR3 reads CASSLTGIRSPLHF. Here the CDR3 DNA reads TGTGCCAGCAGCTTAACAGGGATTCGTTCACCCCTCCACTTT.

The chain couples TRBV5-4 to TRBJ1-1; D gene unclear. The germline V gene encodes CDR1 SGHNT and CDR2 YYREEE (reference sequence). Trimming took off 4 bases at V and 2 bases at J, with 6 bases between the two ends. The CDR3 length is 12 residues. CDR3 DNA sequence: TGTGCCAGCAGCCCCCCAAACACTGAAGCTTTCTTT. Translated: CASSPPNTEAFF.

The rearrangement uses TRBV28 and TRBJ2-6; D perhaps matches TRBD2 (6 bases). Trimming stripped 8 bases from V and 0 bases from J, with 17 bases between. Germline V gene sequence: CDR1 MDHEN, CDR2 SYDVKM. The CDR3 contains 17 residues. In DNA, the CDR3 is TGTGCCAGCGTCCCCGGAGGGAGCAGCTCTGGGGCCAACGTCCTGACTTTC. Its protein is CASVPGGSSSGANVLTF.

This clone was seen more than once but under ten times. The DNA of the CDR3 is TGCAGCGTTGAAGATCGAGGCACTAGCGGCCCCTACGAGCAGTACTTC. Residues: CSVEDRGTSGPYEQYF. The chain couples TRBV29-1 to TRBJ2-7, with TRBD2 matching 8 bases. Germline V lookup: CDR1 SQVTM, CDR2 ANQGSEA. J was trimmed by 2 bases and V by 0 bases; bases with no gene match: 9. This CDR3 comprises 16 residues.

The sample holds a few counts of this clone. CDR3 protein: CSVVYDTGELFF. CDR3 sequence (DNA): TGCAGCGTTGTTTATGACACCGGGGAGCTGTTTTTT. The chain is built from TRBV29-1 and TRBJ2-2, with D uncertain. This CDR3 is built from 12 residues. The germline V and J ends were trimmed by 4 bases and 3 bases, with 6 bases remaining between them. Germline CDR1 and CDR2: SQVTM and ANQGSEA.

This rearrangement joins TRBV13 to TRBJ1-2; D remains unclear. Deletions cut 5 bases from V and 13 bases from J, with 11 bases between. This CDR3 is built from 10 residues. From germline, CDR1 is PRHDT and CDR2 FYEKMQ (reference sequence). Here the CDR3 reads CASSASAPTF. CDR3 nucleotide sequence: TGTGCCAGCAGCGCCAGCGCCCCCACCTTC.

This clone showed up just a few times. The J gene is TRBJ2-5, the V gene TRBV2; D is unclear. The V end was cut by 4 bases, the J end by 5 bases, with 5 bases between. This CDR3 has 11 amino acids. CDR1 and CDR2 (germline): SNHLY, FYNNEI. CDR3 coding DNA: TGTGCCAGCAGTGTAGAGGAGACCCAGTACTTC. Its translation: CASSVEETQYF.

In this sample, this clone turned up a few times. The V call is TRBV5-6, the J call TRBJ2-1, with 12 bases fitting TRBD2. CDR3 length: 13 residues. V was clipped by 4 bases and J by 16 bases; unmatched bases: 9. Germline CDR1 reads SGHDT; CDR2 reads YYEEEE. CDR3 DNA: TGTGCCAGCAGCGCGGAACTAGCGGGGGGCCTTTTCTTC. Residues: CASSAELAGGLFF. The variable domain in full, completed from reference TRBV5-6 and TRBJ2-1, reads DAGVTQSPTHLIKTRGQQVTLRCSPKSGHDTVSWYQQALGQGPQFIFQYYEEEERQRGNFPDRFSGHQFPNYSSELNVNALLLGDSALYLCASSAELAGGLFFGPGTRLTVL.

The chain has TRBV2 and TRBJ2-4; a weak D match, TRBD2 (6 bases). Trimming removed 10 bases at V and 1 base at J, with 14 bases between. Germline V CDR1 and CDR2: SNHLY, FYNNEI. This CDR3 has 14 residues. The CDR3 here is CATATGAAKNIQYF. The DNA for the CDR3 is TGTGCCACCGCAACGGGAGCGGCCAAAAACATTCAGTACTTC. The full variable domain, in which reference TRBV2 and TRBJ2-4 provide the parts outside the CDR3, is EPEVTQTPSHQVTQMGQEVILRCVPISNHLYFYWYRQILGQKVEFLVSFYNNEISEKSEIFDDQFSVERPDGSNFTLKIRSTKLEDSAMYFCATATGAAKNIQYFGAGTRLSVL.

The chain links TRBV29-1 to TRBJ1-1; 8 bases fit TRBD1. Per the germline V gene, CDR1 is SQVTM and CDR2 is ANQGSEA. V dropped 5 bases and J dropped 0; count of bases not matched to a gene: 5. This CDR3 is 14 amino acids long. The CDR3 spells CSVKRQGMNTEAFF. CDR3 coding DNA: TGCAGCGTTAAAAGACAGGGGATGAACACTGAAGCTTTCTTT.

This clone was recorded a few times. The CDR3 DNA sequence: TGTGCCAGCAGTTTCCGCCGCTGGGCCGGGGAGCTGTTTTTT. This sequence encodes CASSFRRWAGELFF. J is TRBJ2-2 and V is TRBV28; D ambiguous. Germline V CDR1 and CDR2: MDHEN, SYDVKM. V lost 3 bases, J lost 6 bases, and 11 bases lay in between. This CDR3 has 14 residues.

At least ten counts were recorded for this clone. The chain joins TRBV7-3 to TRBJ2-3; D is perhaps TRBD1 or TRBD2 (5 bases each). The CDR3 spans 17 residues. V gave up 3 bases and J gave up 1 base, with 17 bases separating them. Germline CDR1 reads SGHTA; CDR2 reads FQGTGA. DNA of the CDR3: TGTGCCAGCAGCTTCGGGGCAGGGATCACTGGCACAGATACGCAGTATTTT. Translated: CASSFGAGITGTDTQYF.

This sequence joins TRBV29-1 and TRBJ2-5; the D gene is possibly TRBD2 (6 bases). The CDR3 contains 12 residues. Germline V gene sequence: CDR1 SQVTM, CDR2 ANQGSEA. Trimming removed 3 bases at V and 6 bases at J, with 11 bases between. CDR3 sequence: CSVDGGGKTQYF. Here the CDR3 DNA reads TGCAGCGTTGACGGGGGAGGAAAGACCCAGTACTTC.

This chain links TRBV27 with TRBJ2-1; tentative D call: TRBD1 (5 bases). This CDR3 is 13 amino acids long. Per the germline V gene, CDR1 is MNHEY and CDR2 is SMNVEV (reference sequence). Trimming cost V 2 bases and J 4 bases, with 6 bases left between them. In DNA, the CDR3 is TGTGCCAGCAGTTTAGACAGATACAATGAGCAGTTCTTC. This gives the protein CASSLDRYNEQFF.

This chain links TRBV29-1 with TRBJ1-1; D is perhaps TRBD1 (5 bases). Germline CDR1 is SQVTM and CDR2 is ANQGSEA. CDR3 size: 14 residues. V was clipped by 4 bases and J by 3 bases, with 15 bases between them. Written as DNA, the CDR3 is TGCAGCGTTGGCAGCGGGACCTCGGACACTGAAGCTTTCTTT. Translated, it gives CSVGSGTSDTEAFF.

This sequence joins TRBV5-1 and TRBJ2-5, with D perhaps TRBD2 (5 bases). The length of the CDR3 is 13 residues. CDR1 and CDR2 (germline): SGHRS, YFSETQ. The germline V and J ends were trimmed by 6 bases and 3 bases, with 12 bases remaining between them. Here the CDR3 reads CASTRTPEETQYF. CDR3 bases: TGCGCCAGCACCAGGACTCCTGAAGAGACCCAGTACTTC.

The chain uses TRBV15 and TRBJ2-3, with 7 nucleotides matching TRBD2. This CDR3 spans 18 amino acids. Germline V CDR1 and CDR2: LNHNV, YYDKDF (reference sequence). J lost 1 base, V lost 2 bases, and 12 bases had no gene match. The CDR3 reads CATSRTGGIPTRTDTQYF. DNA of the CDR3: TGTGCCACCAGCAGAACCGGGGGGATTCCCACGCGCACAGATACGCAGTATTTT.

This chain uses TRBV7-6 with TRBJ2-7, with 7 bases matching TRBD1. Germline loops: CDR1 SGHVS, CDR2 FNYEAQ. The CDR3 extends over 16 amino acids. The V gene end was trimmed by 0 bases and the J gene end by 7 bases; junction bases not matched to a gene: 12. The DNA for the CDR3 is TGTGCCAGCAGCTTAGCACAGGGGCTCTATCGAGGGGAGCAGTACTTC. Amino acid sequence: CASSLAQGLYRGEQYF.

V gene TRBV29-1 combines with J gene TRBJ2-2, with a weak D call TRBD2 (5 bases). CDR3 length equals 15 residues. Germline V gene sequence: CDR1 SQVTM, CDR2 ANQGSEA. Trimming took off 6 bases at V and 4 bases at J, with 18 bases between the two ends. The CDR3 loop reads CSVRTSGVSTGELFF. In nucleotides, the CDR3 is TGCAGCGTCCGGACGTCCGGGGTTAGCACCGGGGAGCTGTTTTTT.

This clone was detected a few times. This CDR3 reads CSARRGATYEQYF. The CDR3 region has the DNA TGCAGCGCACGTAGGGGGGCCACCTACGAGCAGTACTTC. The chain is built from TRBV29-1 and TRBJ2-7; D tentatively reads TRBD1 or TRBD2 (6 bases each). V was trimmed by 7 bases and J by 2 bases, leaving 15 bases between them. Germline CDR1 and CDR2: SQVTM and ANQGSEA. CDR3 length: 13 residues.

This clone appeared a single time. V and J are TRBV2 and TRBJ1-1, with D perhaps TRBD1 (6 bases). Trimming stripped 1 base from V and 10 bases from J, with 10 bases between. Germline CDR1 reads SNHLY; CDR2 reads FYNNEI. CDR3 length: 12 residues. CDR3 protein: CASSEDRVRAFF. CDR3 bases: TGTGCCAGCAGTGAAGACAGGGTGAGAGCTTTCTTT.